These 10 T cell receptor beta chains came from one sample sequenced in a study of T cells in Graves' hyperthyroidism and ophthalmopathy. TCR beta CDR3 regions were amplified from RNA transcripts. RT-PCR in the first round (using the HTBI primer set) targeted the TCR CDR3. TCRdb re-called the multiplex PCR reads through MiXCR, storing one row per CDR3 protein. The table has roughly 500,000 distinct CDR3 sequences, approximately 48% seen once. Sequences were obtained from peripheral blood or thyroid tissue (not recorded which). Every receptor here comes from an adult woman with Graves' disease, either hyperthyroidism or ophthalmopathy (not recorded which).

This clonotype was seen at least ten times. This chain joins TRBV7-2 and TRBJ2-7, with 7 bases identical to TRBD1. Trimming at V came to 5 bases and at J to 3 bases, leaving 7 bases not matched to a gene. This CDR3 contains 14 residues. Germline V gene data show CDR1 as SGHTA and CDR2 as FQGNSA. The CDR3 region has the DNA TGTGCCAGCAGCCCCCGACAGGGTAACTACGAGCAGTACTTC. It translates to CASSPRQGNYEQYF.

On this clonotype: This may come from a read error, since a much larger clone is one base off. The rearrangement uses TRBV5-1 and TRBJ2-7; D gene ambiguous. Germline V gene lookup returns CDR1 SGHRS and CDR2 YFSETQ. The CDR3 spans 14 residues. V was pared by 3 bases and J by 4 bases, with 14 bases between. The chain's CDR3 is CASSYDMSRYEQYF. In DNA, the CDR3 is TGCGCCAGCAGCTACGACATGTCCCGGTACGAGCAGTACTTC.

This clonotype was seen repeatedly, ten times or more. CDR3 region: CAIQTSGGSGELFF. CDR3 sequence (DNA): TGTGCCATCCAGACTAGCGGGGGATCTGGGGAGCTGTTTTTT. The rearrangement uses TRBV10-3 and TRBJ2-2, with 12 bases identical to TRBD2. After removal of 8 bases from V and 8 bases from J, the junction contained 6 bases not matched to a gene. From germline, CDR1 is ENHRY and CDR2 SYGVKD. The CDR3 runs to 14 residues.

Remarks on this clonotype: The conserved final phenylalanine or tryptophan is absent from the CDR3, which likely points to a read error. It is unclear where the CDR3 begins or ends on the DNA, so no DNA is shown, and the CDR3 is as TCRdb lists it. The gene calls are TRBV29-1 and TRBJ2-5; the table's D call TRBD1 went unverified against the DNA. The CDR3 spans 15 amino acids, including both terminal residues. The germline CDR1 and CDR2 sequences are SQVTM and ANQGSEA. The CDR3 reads CSVEEQGAGGHTFGS.

In nucleotides, the CDR3 is TGTGCCAGCAGTTTTTACCTCTCCTACGAGCAGTACTTC. This sequence encodes CASSFYLSYEQYF. The chain links TRBV12-3 or TRBV12-4 to TRBJ2-7; D is uncertain. This CDR3 has 13 amino acids. V was cut by 3 bases and J by 0 bases, with 6 bases left in between.

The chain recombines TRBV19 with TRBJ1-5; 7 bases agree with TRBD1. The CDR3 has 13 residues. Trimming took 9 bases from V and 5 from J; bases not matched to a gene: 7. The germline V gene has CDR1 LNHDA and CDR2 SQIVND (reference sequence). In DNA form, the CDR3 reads TGTGCCAGCAAAGACAGGGATCATCAGCCCCAGCATTTT. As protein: CASKDRDHQPQHF.

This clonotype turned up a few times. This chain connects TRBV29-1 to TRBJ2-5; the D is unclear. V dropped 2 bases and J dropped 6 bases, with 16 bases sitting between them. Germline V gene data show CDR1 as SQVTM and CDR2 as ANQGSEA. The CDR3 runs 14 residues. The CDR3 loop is CSVESGFGMQTQYF. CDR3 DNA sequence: TGCAGCGTTGAAAGTGGGTTCGGCATGCAGACCCAGTACTTC.

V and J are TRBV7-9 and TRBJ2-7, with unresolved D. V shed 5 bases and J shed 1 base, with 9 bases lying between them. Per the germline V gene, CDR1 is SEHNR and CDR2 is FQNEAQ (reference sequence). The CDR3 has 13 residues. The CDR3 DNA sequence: TGTGCCAGCAGCGAAACAGAGTCCTACGAGCAGTACTTC. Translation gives CASSETESYEQYF.

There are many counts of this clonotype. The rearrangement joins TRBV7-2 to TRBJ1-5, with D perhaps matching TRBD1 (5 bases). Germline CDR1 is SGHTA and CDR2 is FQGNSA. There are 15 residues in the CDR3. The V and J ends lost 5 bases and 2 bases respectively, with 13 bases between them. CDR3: CASSQAGTGNQPQHF. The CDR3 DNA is TGTGCCAGCAGCCAGGCGGGGACGGGCAATCAGCCCCAGCATTTT.

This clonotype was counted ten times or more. CDR3 region: CAISEGQGETQYF. In DNA, the CDR3 is TGTGCCATCAGTGAGGGACAGGGGGAGACCCAGTACTTC. The chain couples TRBV10-3 to TRBJ2-5, with 9 bases fitting TRBD1. Per the germline V gene, CDR1 is ENHRY and CDR2 is SYGVKD. The CDR3 contains 13 residues. J gave up 5 bases and V 2 bases, and 0 bases lay outside the gene matches.